This TCR beta chain was identified in a study of blood T cell repertoires in COVID-19 (dated by TCRdb to the early 2020s). The study in broad terms: The collaborator samples originated in the United States, Italy and Spain and spanned the acute and convalescent phases of COVID-19. The samples were drawn from two sources: the first 160 participants of the ongoing ImmuneRACE study, and fewer than 1,500 subjects contributed by 6 global collaborators. Where available, HLA class I and class II types were taken from metadata supplied by the sample provider and were not determined by assay-based typing. Subjects who had been exposed to COVID-19, were actively infected with it, or had recovered from it provided the deeply sampled blood TCRbeta repertoires that made up the dataset. The material from the prospective study consisted of cDNA or gDNA derived from T cells, B-cell-depleted T cells, or PBMCs. The repertoires were released in a freely available public database intended as a resource for research on the immune response to SARS-CoV-2. Sample metadata almost always included a de-identified subject ID, COVID-19 status, age in years and sex. The paper's findings and limits, for the study overall: The amount of clinical and demographic metadata varied by source and participant and was provided uncurated.

CDR1 and CDR2 were assigned from the germline V gene as SGHDN and FVKESK. Counted from cysteine to phenylalanine, this CDR3 has 13 amino acids. Of the read, only the CDR3 DNA is kept; its 39 bases are in frame from base 1. V and J are trimmed by 2 bases and 11 bases, and the gene matches miss 5 bases of the junction. Participants in the prospective study were enrolled through a virtual design, were aged roughly 18 to 90 years, and lived in roughly 24 United States geographic areas. Cohort assignment in the prospective study relied on participant-reported clinical history from a screening survey and a study questionnaire. Recovered participants in ImmuneRACE Cohort 3 were defined as having two consecutive negative NP/OP PCR tests, clearance from a healthcare professional, or resolution of symptoms. In the prospective study, mobile phlebotomists collected whole blood, serum and a nasopharyngeal or oropharyngeal swab from each participant. Participants in the prospective study had the option to provide additional blood draws and questionnaires over a roughly 2-month period. Before DNA extraction, blood samples from the prospective study were shipped at room temperature or frozen.

The immunoSEQ Assay, a bias-controlled multiplex PCR, was used to amplify TCRbeta CDR3 regions from genomic DNA. On the study's bioinformatics: The number of nucleated cells in each sample was estimated by amplification of reference gene primers within the assay. Sequence reads were collapsed and filtered to measure the absolute abundance of every unique TCRbeta CDR3 rearrangement. For each sample, productive Simpson clonality was calculated by taking the square root of Simpson's diversity index across productive rearrangements. TCRdb retrieved this table from immuneACCESS and kept in-frame rearrangements only. Not all clones are present; in checked studies, unresolved V genes account for under half, and no reason is known for the remainder. That table gives V, J and clone size, and the DNA gave D and trimming. The sample table shows 250,000 to 350,000 clones, and around 90% are seen once. The leading ten clones occupy less than 20% of the sample.

A remark on this clone: Its antigen is currently not known. No qualities accompany the bases; no much larger clone lies one base away.

This receptor was obtained from a woman in her twenties or thirties who had recovered from COVID-19. Sequenced input: PBMCs or T cells enriched from blood (not recorded which). This chain is built from TRBV14 and TRBJ1-1; 10 middle bases align to TRBD1. The nucleotides are TGTGCCAGCAGCCAATCATTGGGACAGGGGGCTTTCTTT. This is translated as CASSQSLGQGAFF. The CDR3 plus the reference TRBV14 and TRBJ1-1 genes for the other parts give the full variable domain: EAGVTQFPSHSVIEKGQTVTLRCDPISGHDNLYWYRRVMGKEIKFLLHFVKESKQDESGMPNNRFLAERTGGTYSTLKVQPAELEDSGVYFCASSQSLGQGAFFGQGTRLTVV.